Shown below are 26 T cell receptor beta chains from a single sample sequenced in a study of blood T cell repertoires in COVID-19. Clones were sequenced by immunoSEQ multiplex PCR, and TCRdb holds only the in-frame ones, with some missing. Of around 190,000 clones in the sample, 80% are singletons; the top ten hold approximately 7%. The sequencing input was peripheral blood. These receptors originate from a man between 65 and 85 years old with active or convalescent COVID-19.

The chain has TRBV7-9 and TRBJ1-1, with TRBD1 identical over 7 bases. The J segment lost 5 bases and the V segment lost 1 base, leaving 7 bases of the junction unmatched. Germline CDR1 SEHNR, CDR2 FQNEAQ (reference sequence). This CDR3 is 15 amino acids long. Here the CDR3 reads CASSLVQTGKTEAFF. Here the CDR3 DNA reads TGTGCCAGCAGCTTAGTCCAGACAGGGAAGACTGAAGCTTTCTTT.

This chain joins TRBV11-2 and TRBJ2-5; D is unresolved. This CDR3 region has 15 residues. V was shortened by 3 bases and J by 3 bases, with 14 bases between the two germline ends. Germline loops: CDR1 SGHAT, CDR2 FQNNGV. Written as DNA, the CDR3 is TGTGCCAGCAGCTTGTTACAACCACCCGAAGAGACCCAGTACTTC. It specifies CASSLLQPPEETQYF.

The chain has TRBV11-2 and TRBJ1-1, with 7 bases matching TRBD1. Germline CDR1 SGHAT, CDR2 FQNNGV. After removal of 2 bases from V and 3 bases from J, the junction contained 3 bases not matched to a gene. CDR3 length: 14 amino acids. The CDR3 sequence: CASSLQRGHTEAFF. In nucleotides, the CDR3 is TGTGCCAGCAGCTTACAGAGGGGGCACACTGAAGCTTTCTTT. The full variable domain, its missing parts supplied by reference TRBV11-2 and TRBJ1-1, is EAGVAQSPRYKIIEKRQSVAFWCNPISGHATLYWYQQILGQGPKLLIQFQNNGVVDDSQLPKDRFSAERLKGVDSTLKIQPAKLEDSAVYLCASSLQRGHTEAFFGQGTRLTVV.

The V gene is TRBV5-1, the J gene TRBJ2-5, with D possibly being TRBD2 (6 bases). CDR3 length equals 15 residues. Germline-derived CDR1 and CDR2 are SGHRS and YFSETQ. Trimming took 0 bases from V and 3 from J, leaving 12 bases between them. CDR3: CASSLGRTGEETQYF. The CDR3 bases are TGCGCCAGCAGCTTGGGGCGGACGGGAGAAGAGACCCAGTACTTC.

This clone was seen once. The genes are TRBV7-2 and TRBJ1-5; weak D call: TRBD1 (5 bases). The germline gives CDR1 SGHTA, CDR2 FQGNSA. The CDR3 covers 15 residues. Trimming took off 1 base at V and 7 bases at J, with 14 bases between the two ends. In DNA form, the CDR3 reads TGTGCCAGCAGCTTAGTAACAGGCCCACGGCAGCCCCAGCATTTT. Its protein is CASSLVTGPRQPQHF.

V and J are TRBV14 and TRBJ1-1; D possibly corresponds to TRBD1 (5 bases). Germline lookup yields CDR1 SGHDN and CDR2 FVKESK. Trimming took 0 bases from V and 11 from J, leaving 10 bases between them. The CDR3 loop spans 12 amino acids. For the CDR3, the DNA is TGTGCCAGCAGCCAAGATTGGACATCGGCTTTCTTT. Translation gives CASSQDWTSAFF.

This chain joins TRBV10-2 and TRBJ1-1; TRBD1 is a possible D gene (6 bases). The CDR3 is 13 amino acids. V was trimmed by 5 bases and J by 7 bases, leaving 14 bases between them. Germline assignment: CDR1 WSHSY and CDR2 SAAADI. The CDR3 nucleotides are TGCGCCAGCAGTCTCGGGGGGGGCGGTGAAGCTTTCTTT. This translates into CASSLGGGGEAFF.

The rearrangement links TRBV25-1 to TRBJ1-1, with D perhaps matching TRBD1 (6 bases). The CDR3 consists of 15 residues. Deletions cut 1 base from V and 1 base from J, with 10 bases between. CDR1 and CDR2 from the germline V gene are MGHDK and SYGVNS. The CDR3 sequence is CASSESGRGNTEAFF. The CDR3 DNA sequence: TGTGCCAGCAGTGAATCAGGCAGGGGGAACACTGAAGCTTTCTTT.

The chain joins TRBV2 to TRBJ2-7; 8 positions match TRBD1. In germline, CDR1 is SNHLY, CDR2 FYNNEI. V lost 4 bases and J lost 0; bases outside the gene matches: 8. This CDR3 has 16 amino acids. The CDR3 here is CASSAPRDRRSYEQYF. DNA of the CDR3: TGTGCCAGCAGTGCCCCAAGGGACAGGCGCTCCTACGAGCAGTACTTC.

The chain couples TRBV18 to TRBJ1-1, with a possible D match to TRBD1 (6 bases). V lost 1 base and J lost 2, with 8 bases in between. The CDR3 is 14 residues long. Germline values: CDR1 KGHSH, CDR2 LQKENI. The CDR3 protein is CASSPQGTNTEAFF. The DNA of the CDR3 is TGTGCCAGCTCACCACAGGGGACAAACACTGAAGCTTTCTTT.

CDR3 protein: CASSPRTSADTQYF. DNA of the CDR3: TGTGCCAGCAGTCCCAGGACTAGCGCAGATACGCAGTATTTT. The chain has TRBV6-2 or TRBV6-3 and TRBJ2-3, with 9 bases fitting TRBD2. Losses at the gene ends were 5 bases for V and 4 bases for J; bases not matched to a gene: 4. Germline V lookup: CDR1 MNHEY, CDR2 SVGEGT. The CDR3 contains 14 residues.

This clone appeared once. The rearrangement links TRBV7-2 to TRBJ1-2; D is undetermined. The V and J ends lost 5 bases and 4 bases respectively, with 11 bases between them. CDR1 and CDR2 (germline): SGHTA, FQGNSA. The CDR3 sequence is 13 residues long. Written as DNA, the CDR3 is TGTGCCAGCAGCCCGGGAGCCCCCTATGGCTACACCTTC. It specifies CASSPGAPYGYTF. The full variable domain, completed using reference TRBV7-2 and TRBJ1-2, is GAGVSQSPSNKVTEKGKDVELRCDPISGHTALYWYRQSLGQGLEFLIYFQGNSAPDKSGLPSDRFSAERTGGSVSTLTIQRTQQEDSAVYLCASSPGAPYGYTFGSGTRLTVV.

This clone appeared a few times. This rearrangement joins TRBV7-9 to TRBJ2-3; perhaps TRBD2 as D (6 bases). Germline values: CDR1 SEHNR, CDR2 FQNEAQ (reference sequence). This CDR3 contains 17 residues. The V gene lost 3 bases and the J gene lost 2 bases, with 18 bases spanning the gap. CDR3 loop: CASSFLTASAHTDTQYF. As DNA, the CDR3 is TGTGCCAGCAGCTTTTTAACAGCTAGCGCACACACAGATACGCAGTATTTT.

The chain carries TRBV25-1 and TRBJ2-3; D not resolved. V dropped 8 bases and J dropped 3 bases, with 18 bases sitting between them. The germline V gene has CDR1 MGHDK and CDR2 SYGVNS. The CDR3 is 15 residues long. The CDR3 sequence is CASWVPGSGTDTQYF. DNA of the CDR3: TGTGCCAGCTGGGTTCCGGGTAGTGGGACAGATACGCAGTATTTT. The entire variable domain, with the rest obtained from reference TRBV25-1 and TRBJ2-3, is as follows: EADIYQTPRYLVIGTGKKITLECSQTMGHDKMYWYQQDPGMELHLIHYSYGVNSTEKGDLSSESTVSRIRTEHFPLTLESARPSHTSQYLCASWVPGSGTDTQYFGPGTRLTVL.

This clone occurred once. The V and J genes are TRBV3-1 (or the pseudogene TRBV3-2) and TRBJ2-7, with D perhaps matching TRBD1 (6 bases). The CDR3 runs to 12 residues. The V and J ends lost 4 bases and 11 bases respectively, with 15 bases between them. Germline V lookup: CDR1 LGHDT, CDR2 YNNKEL (reference sequence). The CDR3 spells CASSLRDTPKYF. CDR3 nucleotide sequence: TGTGCCAGCAGCCTGAGGGACACCCCGAAGTACTTC.

V usage is TRBV24-1 and J usage is TRBJ2-1, with D possibly being TRBD1 (5 bases). Germline lookup yields CDR1 KGHDR and CDR2 SFDVKD. The length of the CDR3 is 15 residues. V dropped 3 bases and J dropped 8 bases, with 16 bases sitting between them. The CDR3 DNA reads as TGTGCCACCAGTGATCCCGGACAAGAGAGGTATGAGCAGTTCTTC. Amino acid sequence: CATSDPGQERYEQFF.

This rearrangement joins TRBV5-5 to TRBJ2-2; D is possibly TRBD1 (6 bases). The CDR3 covers 15 residues. Between the trimmed V and J ends, which lost 0 bases and 6 bases, there was a span of 12 bases. The germline V gene encodes CDR1 SGHKS and CDR2 YYEKEE (reference sequence). The CDR3 sequence is CASSLDNPGAGELFF. The DNA for the CDR3 is TGTGCCAGCAGCTTGGACAACCCAGGGGCCGGGGAGCTGTTTTTT.

The CDR3 spells CASSYSPGAGANVLTF. In nucleotides, the CDR3 is TGTGCCAGCAGTTACTCGCCAGGGGCCGGGGCCAACGTCCTGACTTTC. The J gene is TRBJ2-6, the V gene TRBV6-5; weak D call: TRBD1 (6 bases). The CDR3 sequence is 16 residues long. Germline lookup yields CDR1 MNHEY and CDR2 SVGAGI. The V end lost 0 bases, the J end lost 4 bases, and 10 bases lay between the germline ends.

The V call is TRBV4-3, the J call TRBJ1-2, with unresolved D. V dropped 0 bases and J dropped 4 bases, with 12 bases sitting between them. The CDR3 extends over 15 amino acids. Germline CDR1 is LGHNA and CDR2 is YSLEER. DNA for the CDR3: TGCGCCAGCAGCCAAGACCGTTACTCCTTCTATGGCTACACCTTC. Residues: CASSQDRYSFYGYTF.

The chain couples TRBV3-1 (or the pseudogene TRBV3-2) to TRBJ1-5; TRBD1 might be the D (5 bases). This CDR3 contains 15 residues. Deletions cut 0 bases from V and 2 bases from J, with 8 bases between. Germline assignment: CDR1 LGHDT and CDR2 YNNKEL (reference sequence). The CDR3 nucleotides read TGTGCCAGCAGCCAAGATCAAGGGGGCAATCAGCCCCAGCATTTT. Amino acid sequence: CASSQDQGGNQPQHF.

J is TRBJ1-1 and V is TRBV7-3; 7 positions agree with TRBD1. V shed 5 bases and J 4 bases; nucleotides not matched to a gene: 7. The CDR3 consists of 14 residues. Looked up from germline, CDR1 is SGHTA and CDR2 is FQGTGA. The chain's CDR3 is CASSPGQAPTEAFF. CDR3 coding DNA: TGTGCCAGCAGCCCCGGACAGGCTCCCACTGAAGCTTTCTTT.

The CDR3 DNA reads as TGTGCCAGCAGCTTACCTGGACAGGGGAAGGGGTATGGCTACACCTTC. As protein: CASSLPGQGKGYGYTF. The rearrangement joins TRBV7-9 to TRBJ1-2, with 9 bases identical to TRBD1. V shed 2 bases, J shed 5 bases, and the junction held 9 bases outside the gene matches. The CDR3 has 16 amino acids. Germline CDR1 is SEHNR and CDR2 is FQNEAQ (reference sequence).

The chain has TRBV5-1 and TRBJ1-2; D is uncertain. Germline CDR1 reads SGHRS; CDR2 reads YFSETQ. Trimming cost V 0 bases and J 4 bases, with 13 bases left between them. This CDR3 has 15 residues. The chain's CDR3 is CASSLDPPPRYGYTF. Written as DNA, the CDR3 is TGCGCCAGCAGCTTGGATCCCCCTCCTCGCTATGGCTACACCTTC.

This clone has more than one count but fewer than ten. This sequence joins TRBV5-4 and TRBJ1-2, with no clear D. The length of the CDR3 is 11 residues. Trimming shortened V by 7 bases and J by 7 bases, and 11 bases separated the two germline ends. Germline V gene sequence: CDR1 SGHNT, CDR2 YYREEE (reference sequence). CDR3 in amino acids: CASSSISGYTF. The CDR3 nucleotides read TGTGCCAGCTCCAGTATATCTGGCTACACCTTC.

This chain joins TRBV7-2 and TRBJ2-4, with D perhaps matching TRBD2 (6 bases). Between the trimmed V and J ends, which lost 1 base and 8 bases, there was a span of 12 bases. Looked up from germline, CDR1 is SGHTA and CDR2 is FQGNSA. The CDR3 is 14 residues long. Written as DNA, the CDR3 is TGTGCCAGCAGCTTAGTGACTAGTGAGCACATTCAGTACTTC. Translation gives CASSLVTSEHIQYF.

As to this clone: Additional DNA sequences in this sample encode the identical CDR3. The chain couples TRBV6-5 to TRBJ1-2; 10 bases map to TRBD1. From germline, CDR1 is MNHEY and CDR2 SVGAGI. With 2 bases clipped from V and 6 bases from J, the junction kept 3 bases outside the gene matches. This CDR3 is built from 14 residues. CDR3 sequence reads: CASSYLTGGDGYTF. The CDR3, as DNA: TGTGCCAGCAGTTACCTGACAGGGGGCGATGGCTACACCTTC.